This T cell receptor (beta chain) was retrieved from a study of T-cell memory formation after mild COVID-19. The CDR3 extends over 12 amino acids. Germline CDR1 and CDR2: MNHEY and SVGEGT. TCRdb reprocessed the 5' RACE reads via MiXCR and lists one record per CDR3 protein. The top ten hold 20% to 25% of the sample, which has some 350,000 distinct CDR3 sequences, 15% to 20% seen once. This clonotype was detected ten times or more. A junction boundary mismatches the germline segment, possibly from a read error. This clonotype originated in a young man who had mild COVID-19 (a few samples of this study predate the infection). Cell type and time point are not known. The sequencing sample was made of PBMCs or a T cell subset sorted from them (not recorded which). The chain employs TRBV6-2 or TRBV6-3 and TRBJ1-1; TRBD1 matches 7 bases. The CDR3 protein is CASSQGNAEAFF. The CDR3 DNA is TGTGCCAGTTCACAGGGGAACGCTGAAGCTTTCTTT.